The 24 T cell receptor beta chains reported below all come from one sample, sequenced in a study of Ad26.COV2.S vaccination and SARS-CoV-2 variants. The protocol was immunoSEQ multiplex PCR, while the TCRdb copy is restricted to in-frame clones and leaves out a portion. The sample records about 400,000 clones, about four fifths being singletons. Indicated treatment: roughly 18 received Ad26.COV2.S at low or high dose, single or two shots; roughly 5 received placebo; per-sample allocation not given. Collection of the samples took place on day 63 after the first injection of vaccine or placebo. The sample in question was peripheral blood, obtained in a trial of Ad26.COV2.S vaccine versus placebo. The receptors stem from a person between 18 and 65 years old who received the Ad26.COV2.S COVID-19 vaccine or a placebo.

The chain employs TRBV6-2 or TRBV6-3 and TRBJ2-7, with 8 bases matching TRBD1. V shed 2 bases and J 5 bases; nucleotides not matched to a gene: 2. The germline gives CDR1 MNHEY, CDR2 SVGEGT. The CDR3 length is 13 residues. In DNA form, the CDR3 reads TGTGCCAGCAGTTACGAGACAGGGGACGAGCAGTACTTC. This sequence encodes CASSYETGDEQYF.

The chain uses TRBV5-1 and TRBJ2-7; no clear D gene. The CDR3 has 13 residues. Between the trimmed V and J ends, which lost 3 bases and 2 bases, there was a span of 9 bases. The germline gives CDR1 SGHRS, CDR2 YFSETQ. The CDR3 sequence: CASSSGPTYEQYF. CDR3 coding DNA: TGCGCCAGCAGCTCTGGACCGACCTACGAGCAGTACTTC.

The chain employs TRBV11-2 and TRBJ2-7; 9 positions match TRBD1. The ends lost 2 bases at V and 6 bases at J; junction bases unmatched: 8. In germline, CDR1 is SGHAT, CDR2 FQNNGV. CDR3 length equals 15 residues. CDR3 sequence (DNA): TGTGCCAGCAGCTTATCCTGGACAGGGGAAGGCGAGCAGTACTTC. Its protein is CASSLSWTGEGEQYF.

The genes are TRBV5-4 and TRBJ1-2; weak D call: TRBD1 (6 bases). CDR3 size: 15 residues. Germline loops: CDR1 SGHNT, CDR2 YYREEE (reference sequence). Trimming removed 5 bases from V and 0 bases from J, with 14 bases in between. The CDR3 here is CASRFNRESNYGYTF. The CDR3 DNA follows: TGTGCCAGCAGATTCAACAGGGAATCTAACTATGGCTACACCTTC.

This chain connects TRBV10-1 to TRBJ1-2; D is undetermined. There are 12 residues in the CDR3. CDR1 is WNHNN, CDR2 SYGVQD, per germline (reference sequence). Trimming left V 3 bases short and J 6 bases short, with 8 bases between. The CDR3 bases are TGCGCCAGCAGTGACGCAGAGGATGGCTACACCTTC. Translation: CASSDAEDGYTF.

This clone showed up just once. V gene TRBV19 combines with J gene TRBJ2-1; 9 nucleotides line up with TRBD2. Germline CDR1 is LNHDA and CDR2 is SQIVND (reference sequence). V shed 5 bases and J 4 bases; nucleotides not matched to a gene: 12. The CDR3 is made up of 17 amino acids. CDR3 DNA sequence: TGTGCCAGTAGTCGTCAATCGACTAGCGGACCTTACAATGAGCAGTTCTTC. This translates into CASSRQSTSGPYNEQFF.

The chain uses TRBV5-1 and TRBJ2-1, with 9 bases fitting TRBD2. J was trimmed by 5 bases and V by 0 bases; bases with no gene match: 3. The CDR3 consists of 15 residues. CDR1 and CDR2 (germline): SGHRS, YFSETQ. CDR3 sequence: CASSLGLADNNEQFF. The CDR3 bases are TGCGCCAGCAGCTTGGGACTAGCGGATAACAATGAGCAGTTCTTC.

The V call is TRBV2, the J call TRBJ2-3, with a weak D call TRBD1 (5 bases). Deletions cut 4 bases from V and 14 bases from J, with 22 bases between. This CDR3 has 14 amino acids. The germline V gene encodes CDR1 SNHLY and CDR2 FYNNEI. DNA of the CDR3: TGTGCCAGCAGTGGGGTGATTAACAGATATAGGGGGTATTTT. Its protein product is CASSGVINRYRGYF.

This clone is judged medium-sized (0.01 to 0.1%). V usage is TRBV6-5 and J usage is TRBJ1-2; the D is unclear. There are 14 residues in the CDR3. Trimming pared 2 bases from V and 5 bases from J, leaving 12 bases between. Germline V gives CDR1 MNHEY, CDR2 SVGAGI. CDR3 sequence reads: CASSYGADKYGYTF. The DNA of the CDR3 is TGTGCCAGCAGTTACGGAGCGGATAAGTATGGCTACACCTTC.

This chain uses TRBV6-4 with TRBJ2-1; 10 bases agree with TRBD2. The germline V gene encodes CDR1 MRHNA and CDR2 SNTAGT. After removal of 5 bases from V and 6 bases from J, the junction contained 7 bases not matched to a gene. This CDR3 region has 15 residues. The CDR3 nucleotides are TGTGCCAGCAGTAGTCTAGCGGGAGTGCCCAATGAGCAGTTCTTC. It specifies CASSSLAGVPNEQFF.

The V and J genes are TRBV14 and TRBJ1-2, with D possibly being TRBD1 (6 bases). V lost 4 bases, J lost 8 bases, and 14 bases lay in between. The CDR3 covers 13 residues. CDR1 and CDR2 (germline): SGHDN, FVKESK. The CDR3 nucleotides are TGTGCCAGCAGCCCCCAGCCGGGGGGCGGCTACACCTTC. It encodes CASSPQPGGGYTF.

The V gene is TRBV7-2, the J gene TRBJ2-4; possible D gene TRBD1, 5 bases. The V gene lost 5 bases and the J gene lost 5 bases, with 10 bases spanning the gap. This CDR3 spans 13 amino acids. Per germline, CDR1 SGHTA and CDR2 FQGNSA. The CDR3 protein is CASSPTDQNIQYF. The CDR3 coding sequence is TGTGCCAGCAGCCCGACAGATCAAAACATTCAGTACTTC.

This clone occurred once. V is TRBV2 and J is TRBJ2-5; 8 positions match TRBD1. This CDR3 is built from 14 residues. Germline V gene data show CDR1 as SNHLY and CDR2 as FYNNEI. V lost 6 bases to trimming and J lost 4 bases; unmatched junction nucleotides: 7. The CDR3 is CASRRQGIGETQYF. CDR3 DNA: TGTGCCAGCAGGCGACAGGGGATCGGAGAGACCCAGTACTTC.

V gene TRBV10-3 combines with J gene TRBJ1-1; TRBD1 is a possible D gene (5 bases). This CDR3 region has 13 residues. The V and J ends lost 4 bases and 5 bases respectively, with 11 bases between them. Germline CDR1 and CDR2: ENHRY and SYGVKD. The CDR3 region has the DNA TGTGCCATCAGTGGGACACAGGAAACTGAAGCTTTCTTT. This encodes CAISGTQETEAFF.

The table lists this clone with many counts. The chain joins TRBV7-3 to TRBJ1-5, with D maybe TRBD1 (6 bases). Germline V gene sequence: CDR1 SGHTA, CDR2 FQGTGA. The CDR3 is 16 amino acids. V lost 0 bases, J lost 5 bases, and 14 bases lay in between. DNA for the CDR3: TGTGCCAGCAGCTTAACGGGCAGGGGAAAATATCAGCCCCAGCATTTT. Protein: CASSLTGRGKYQPQHF.

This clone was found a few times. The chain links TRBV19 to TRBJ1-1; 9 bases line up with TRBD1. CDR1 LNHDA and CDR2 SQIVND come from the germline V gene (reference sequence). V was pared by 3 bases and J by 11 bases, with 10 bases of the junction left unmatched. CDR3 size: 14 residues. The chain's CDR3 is CASSILGQGISAFF. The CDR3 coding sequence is TGTGCCAGTAGTATTCTCGGACAGGGGATTAGTGCTTTCTTT. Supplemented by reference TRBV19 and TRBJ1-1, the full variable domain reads DGGITQSPKYLFRKEGQNVTLSCEQNLNHDAMYWYRQDPGQGLRLIYYSQIVNDFQKGDIAEGYSVSREKKESFPLTVTSAQKNPTAFYLCASSILGQGISAFFGQGTRLTVV.

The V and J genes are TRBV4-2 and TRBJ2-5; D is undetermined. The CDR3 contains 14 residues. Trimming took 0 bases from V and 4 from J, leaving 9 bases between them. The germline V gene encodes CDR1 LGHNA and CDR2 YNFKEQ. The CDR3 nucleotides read TGTGCCAGCAGCCAAGAGGAAACTCTAGAGACCCAGTACTTC. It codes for CASSQEETLETQYF.

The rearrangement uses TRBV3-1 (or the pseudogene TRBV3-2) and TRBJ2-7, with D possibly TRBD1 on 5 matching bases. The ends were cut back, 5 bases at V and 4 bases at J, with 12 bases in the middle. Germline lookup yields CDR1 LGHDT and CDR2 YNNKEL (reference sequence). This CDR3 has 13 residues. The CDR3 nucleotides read TGTGCCAGCAGCTTAAGGGGTTGGTACGAGCAGTACTTC. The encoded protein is CASSLRGWYEQYF.

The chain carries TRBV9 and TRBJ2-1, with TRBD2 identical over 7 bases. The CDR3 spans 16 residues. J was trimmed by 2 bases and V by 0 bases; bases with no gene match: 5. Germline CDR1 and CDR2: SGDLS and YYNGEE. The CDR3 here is CASSVEFRGAYNEQFF. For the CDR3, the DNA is TGTGCCAGCAGCGTAGAGTTCCGGGGGGCCTACAATGAGCAGTTCTTC.

The CDR3 DNA sequence: TGTGCCAGCAGCCTAAGACAGGGCCTTGTCACAGATACGCAGTATTTT. This encodes CASSLRQGLVTDTQYF. V and J are TRBV7-8 and TRBJ2-3, with 7 bases fitting TRBD1. Per germline, CDR1 SGHVS and CDR2 FQNEAQ. The length of the CDR3 is 16 residues. The V and J ends lost 5 bases and 2 bases, in that order; junction bases with no gene match: 10.

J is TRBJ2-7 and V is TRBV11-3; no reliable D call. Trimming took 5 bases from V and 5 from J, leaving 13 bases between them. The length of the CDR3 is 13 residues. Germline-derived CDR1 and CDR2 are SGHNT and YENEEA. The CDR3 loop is CASSSTDSHEQYF. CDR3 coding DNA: TGTGCCAGCAGCAGTACAGATTCCCACGAGCAGTACTTC. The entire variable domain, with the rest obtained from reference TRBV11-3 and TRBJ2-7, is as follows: EAGVVQSPRYKIIEKKQPVAFWCNPISGHNTLYWYLQNLGQGPELLIRYENEEAVDDSQLPKDRFSAERLKGVDSTLKIQPAELGDSAVYLCASSSTDSHEQYFGPGTRLTVT.

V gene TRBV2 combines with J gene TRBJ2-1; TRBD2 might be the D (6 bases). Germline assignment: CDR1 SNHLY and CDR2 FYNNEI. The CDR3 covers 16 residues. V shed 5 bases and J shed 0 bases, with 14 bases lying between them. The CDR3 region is CASSRLVPSSYNEQFF. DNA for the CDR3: TGTGCCAGCAGTCGACTAGTCCCTAGCTCCTACAATGAGCAGTTCTTC. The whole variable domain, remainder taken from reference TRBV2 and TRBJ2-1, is EPEVTQTPSHQVTQMGQEVILRCVPISNHLYFYWYRQILGQKVEFLVSFYNNEISEKSEIFDDQFSVERPDGSNFTLKIRSTKLEDSAMYFCASSRLVPSSYNEQFFGPGTRLTVL.

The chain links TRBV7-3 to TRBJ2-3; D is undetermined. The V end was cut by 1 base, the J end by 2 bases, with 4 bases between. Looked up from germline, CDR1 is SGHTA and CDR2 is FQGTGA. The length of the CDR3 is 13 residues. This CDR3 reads CASSLRDTDTQYF. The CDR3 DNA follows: TGTGCCAGCAGCTTAAGAGACACAGATACGCAGTATTTT.

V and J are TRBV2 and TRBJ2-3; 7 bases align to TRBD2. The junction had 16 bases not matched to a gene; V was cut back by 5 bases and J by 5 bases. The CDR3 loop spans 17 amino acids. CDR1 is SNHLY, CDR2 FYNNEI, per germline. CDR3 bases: TGTGCCAGCAGTTCTCCTTTACTAGCGACCCCGGGAGATACGCAGTATTTT. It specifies CASSSPLLATPGDTQYF.